What follows describes a single T cell receptor (beta chain). What it binds is not known. This record belongs to a study of monozygotic twins with inflammatory bowel disease. There were 3500 ng of total RNA used for each TCR library. TCRdb reanalyzed the 5' RACE reads, giving one entry per CDR3 protein sequence and no DNA. Reported are some 170,000 distinct CDR3 sequences; the ten largest clones contain about 7.4%. General study results and limits: Compared with healthy twins, IBD patients shared fewer clonotypes with others, especially with disease activity. Support was lacking for any single strong IBD-associated signal or clonotype.

Germline-derived CDR1 and CDR2 are SGHRS and YFSETQ. The CDR3 has 13 residues. The sequencing input was blood. The genes are TRBV5-1 and TRBJ2-7. The sequence derives from a human donor with ulcerative colitis or Crohn's disease, or a healthy co-twin of an affected twin (not recorded which). The CDR3 reads CASSFARLSEQYF.